This T cell receptor beta chain was recorded in a study of blood T cell repertoires in COVID-19. As handled by the study authors: Quantification of nucleated cells was approximated via reference gene primer amplification. The repertoire was sequenced with immunoSEQ multiplex PCR; TCRdb's copy has only in-frame clones and lacks some. The DNA was the basis for D and trimming; V, J and clone size are from that table. The table includes approximately 240,000 clones, around 90% detected once. CDR3 length: 17 residues. Trimming removed 0 bases from V and 0 bases from J; junction bases left unmatched: 8. The germline V gene has CDR1 SGHRS and CDR2 YFSETQ.

The sequence came from a man aged 25-45 years with COVID-19, enrolled during active disease. The chain has TRBV5-1 and TRBJ1-2; 7 bases map to TRBD1. The sample consisted of peripheral blood. Here the CDR3 reads CASSLGRGESSNYGYTF. The CDR3 coding sequence is TGCGCCAGCAGCTTGGGCAGGGGGGAATCGTCTAACTATGGCTACACCTTC.